Listed below are T cell receptor beta chains from one sample, sequenced in a study of a mutant IDH1 vaccine in newly diagnosed glioma. The antigens these receptors bind are not known. The data were produced by immunoSEQ multiplex PCR, yet TCRdb's version contains in-frame clones alone and is incomplete. The sample has about 58,000 clones, 84% seen once. The sequencing here drew on PBMCs, taken from a glioma patient whose treatment included an IDH1 peptide vaccine. The origin of the receptors is a woman aged 50 to 60 with glioma. Both conserved end residues are part of each CDR3. The D gene is left open where the match is weak. Some rows have no size entry. The others give once, few or many, or a class for an expanded clone.

CDR3 DNA,CDR3 protein,D gene,J gene,V gene,clone size
TGTGCCAGCAGTTTAATGATGAACACTGAAGCTTTCTTT,CASSLMMNTEAFF,NA,TRBJ1-1,TRBV27,NA
TGTGCCAGTAGTCGCCTGTTCTCTGGAAACACCATATATTTT,CASSRLFSGNTIYF,NA,TRBJ1-3,TRBV19,NA
TGTGCCAGCTCACCCTCCGGGACAGGGAGCAATCAGCCCCAGCATTTT,CASSPSGTGSNQPQHF,TRBD1,TRBJ1-5,TRBV18,NA
TGTGCCAGCAGCCCTGGTCCCGCGACTTATGGCTACACCTTC,CASSPGPATYGYTF,NA,TRBJ1-2,TRBV6-1,NA
TGCAGTGGCGGGGGTACTAATGAAAAACTGTTTTTT,CSGGGTNEKLFF,NA,TRBJ1-4,TRBV29-1,NA
TGCGCCAGTACGACAGGAGGGAGCTACGAGCAGTACTTC,CASTTGGSYEQYF,NA,TRBJ2-7,TRBV19,NA
TGCGCCAGCAGCCTCCGGACAGGGAGCTCCTACGAGCAGTACTTC,CASSLRTGSSYEQYF,TRBD1,TRBJ2-7,TRBV4-3,NA
TGTGCCAGCCATTCGCGAGGACGGGGCGCAGATACGCAGTATTTT,CASHSRGRGADTQYF,NA,TRBJ2-3,TRBV5-4,NA
TGTGCCAGTAGTACGGGTTTGGGGCCCCAGCATTTT,CASSTGLGPQHF,NA,TRBJ1-5,TRBV19,NA
TGTGCCTGGAGCAATTTAGTCGGAGGGCAACAAGAGACCCAGTACTTC,CAWSNLVGGQQETQYF,NA,TRBJ2-5,TRBV30,NA
TGCAGCGGGGGACTAGCGGGTACAGAGACCCAGTACTTC,CSGGLAGTETQYF,TRBD2,TRBJ2-5,TRBV29-1,NA
TGTGCCAGCAGCTTGGATTTCGCCGACACTGAAGCTTTCTTT,CASSLDFADTEAFF,NA,TRBJ1-1,TRBV5-5,NA
TGTGCCAGCAGCCAAGGGACAGCAGATACGCAGTATTTT,CASSQGTADTQYF,TRBD1,TRBJ2-3,TRBV7-3,NA
TGTGCCTCGGCGGGGGACTCCTACAATGAGCAGTTCTTC,CASAGDSYNEQFF,TRBD2,TRBJ2-1,TRBV18,NA
TGCAGCGTTGTAGGCGCAACTAATGAAAAACTGTTTTTT,CSVVGATNEKLFF,NA,TRBJ1-4,TRBV29-1,few
TGCGCCAGCAGCCAAGGCGGGGACTACAATGAGCAGTTCTTC,CASSQGGDYNEQFF,NA,TRBJ2-1,TRBV4-3,NA
TGCGCCAGCACCTACCAGGGAGGGACTAGCGGGGAGGTAATGAATGAGCAGTTCTTC,CASTYQGGTSGEVMNEQFF,TRBD2,TRBJ2-1,TRBV4-3,NA
TGTGCCAGCAGCCCGCGGTCTGGGTACGAGCAGTACTTC,CASSPRSGYEQYF,NA,TRBJ2-7,TRBV27,NA
TGTGCCAGTAATCCACAGGGGGCTAATTCACCCCTCCACTTT,CASNPQGANSPLHF,TRBD1,TRBJ1-6,TRBV19,NA
TGCGCCAGCGGGGTGACAGGACACTACGAGCAGTACTTC,CASGVTGHYEQYF,NA,TRBJ2-7,TRBV5-1,few
TGCGCCAGCAGTGAGTCGAGGATCGGCTTCTCCTACAATGAGCAGTTCTTC,CASSESRIGFSYNEQFF,NA,TRBJ2-1,TRBV10-1,NA
TGTGCCAGCAGCAGGACCTCTAATGAAAAACTGTTTTTT,CASSRTSNEKLFF,NA,TRBJ1-4,TRBV7-7,few
TGTGCCAGCAGCCGATACGGGACTGCGGGTTACGAGCAGTACTTC,CASSRYGTAGYEQYF,NA,TRBJ2-7,TRBV5-4,NA
TGCGCCAGCAGCCAAGATCTTGGCATAAATACGCAGTATTTT,CASSQDLGINTQYF,NA,TRBJ2-3,TRBV4-1,NA
TGTGCTTTGGACGCGACAGGGTCCTACAATGAGCAGTTCTTC,CALDATGSYNEQFF,TRBD1,TRBJ2-1,TRBV30,NA
TGTGCCAGCAGCGGACAGATTAATTCACCCCTCCACTTT,CASSGQINSPLHF,NA,TRBJ1-6,TRBV7-9,NA
TGTGCCAGCAGCACGACCGGGAGCTCCTACAATGAGCAGTTCTTC,CASSTTGSSYNEQFF,NA,TRBJ2-1,TRBV7-2,once
TGCGCCAGCAGCCTCGATAGTGGGACTTACCAAGAGACCCAGTACTTC,CASSLDSGTYQETQYF,NA,TRBJ2-5,TRBV5-1,NA
TGTGCCAGCAGCTGGGGGGGAGTCTACGAGCAGTACTTC,CASSWGGVYEQYF,TRBD2,TRBJ2-7,TRBV11-3,NA
TGTGCCAGCAGCCCCACGACGGAAGCTTTCTTT,CASSPTTEAFF,NA,TRBJ1-1,TRBV7-9,few
TGCGCCAGCAGCTTGGTCGAGCTGTCGTCCTACGAGCAGTACTTC,CASSLVELSSYEQYF,NA,TRBJ2-7,TRBV5-1,NA
TGTGCCAGCAGACAGGGGGGGATGAACACTGAAGCTTTCTTT,CASRQGGMNTEAFF,TRBD1,TRBJ1-1,TRBV27,NA
TGCGCCAGCAGCTTGGTTACGGGGGGCTACGAGCAGTACTTC,CASSLVTGGYEQYF,TRBD2,TRBJ2-7,TRBV5-1,NA
TGTGCCAGCAAAGGAGGGGGCTTGAACACTGAAGCTTTCTTT,CASKGGGLNTEAFF,TRBD1,TRBJ1-1,TRBV6-1,few
TGTGCCGGCATGAACACTGAAGCTTTCTTT,CAGMNTEAFF,NA,TRBJ1-1,TRBV30,NA
TGTGCCAGCAGTGAACTTGCGGGGGGGCCCTACGAGCAGTACTTC,CASSELAGGPYEQYF,TRBD2,TRBJ2-7,TRBV6-1,NA